The clone carrying this T cell receptor (beta chain) was seen many times. No antigen is known for it. There are 14 residues in the CDR3. Looked up from germline, CDR1 is SQVTM and CDR2 is ANQGSEA. V lost 3 bases and J lost 3; bases outside the gene matches: 5. A second PCR of roughly 6 to 12 cycles used a sample-barcoded 5' primer and a J-beta primer mix. From the 5' RACE reads, TCRdb called clonotypes with MiXCR, one entry per CDR3 protein. The table records approximately 690,000 distinct CDR3 sequences, 40% to 45% of them present only once. The data stem from a study of blood T cells in healthy people across ages. Findings and limits, study-wide: With donor CMV status unknown, expanded clonotype changes were possibly confounded. Percentage of naive T cells showed a strong correlation with TCR beta diversity.

The TCR comes from a man older than 75 in good health. The material sequenced was blood. V gene TRBV29-1 combines with J gene TRBJ2-3; 8 bases line up with TRBD2. CDR3: CSVEASGFTDTQYF. The CDR3 region has the DNA TGCAGCGTTGAGGCTAGCGGGTTTACAGATACGCAGTATTTT.